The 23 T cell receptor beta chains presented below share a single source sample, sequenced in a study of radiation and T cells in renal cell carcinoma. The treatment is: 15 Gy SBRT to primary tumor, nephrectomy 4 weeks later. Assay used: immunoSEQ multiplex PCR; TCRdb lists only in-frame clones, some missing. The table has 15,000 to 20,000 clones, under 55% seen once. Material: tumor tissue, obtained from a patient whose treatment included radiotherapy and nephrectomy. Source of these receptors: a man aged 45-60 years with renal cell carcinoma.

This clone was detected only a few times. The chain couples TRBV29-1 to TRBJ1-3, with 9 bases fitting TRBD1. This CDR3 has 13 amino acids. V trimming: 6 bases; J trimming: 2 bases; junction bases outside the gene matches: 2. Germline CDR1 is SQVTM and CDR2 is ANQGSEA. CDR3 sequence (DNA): TGCAGCGTCGGGGACAGGGCTGGAAACACCATATATTTT. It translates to CSVGDRAGNTIYF.

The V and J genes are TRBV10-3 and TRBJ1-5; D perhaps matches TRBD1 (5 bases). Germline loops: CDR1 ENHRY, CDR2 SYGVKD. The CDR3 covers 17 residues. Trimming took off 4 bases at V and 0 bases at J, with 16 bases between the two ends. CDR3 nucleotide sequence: TGTGCCATCAGTGGCTCGCAAGGAGGGGATAGCAATCAGCCCCAGCATTTT. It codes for CAISGSQGGDSNQPQHF.

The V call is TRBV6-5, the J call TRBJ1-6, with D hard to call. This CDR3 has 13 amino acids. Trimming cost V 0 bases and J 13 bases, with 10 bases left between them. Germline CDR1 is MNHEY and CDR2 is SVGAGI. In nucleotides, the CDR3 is TGTGCCAGCAGTTACTCGAGGGTCTTCCCCCTCCACTTT. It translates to CASSYSRVFPLHF.

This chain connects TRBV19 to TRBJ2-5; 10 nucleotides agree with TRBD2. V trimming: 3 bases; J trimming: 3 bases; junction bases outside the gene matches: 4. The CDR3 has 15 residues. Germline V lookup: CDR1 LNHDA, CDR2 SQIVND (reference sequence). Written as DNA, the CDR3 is TGTGCCAGTAGTATCTGGCTAGCGGGAGAAGAGACCCAGTACTTC. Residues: CASSIWLAGEETQYF.

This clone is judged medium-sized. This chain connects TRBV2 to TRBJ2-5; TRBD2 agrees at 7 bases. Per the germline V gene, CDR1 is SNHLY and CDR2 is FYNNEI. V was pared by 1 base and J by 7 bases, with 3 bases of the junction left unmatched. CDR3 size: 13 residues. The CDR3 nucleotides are TGTGCCAGCAGTGAAGAGCGGGGCCGGACCCAGTACTTC. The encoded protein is CASSEERGRTQYF.

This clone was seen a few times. CDR3 in DNA: TGCAGCGTCCTAGCGGAGGGAGGCGATACGCAGTATTTT. It codes for CSVLAEGGDTQYF. The gene calls are TRBV29-1 and TRBJ2-3, with 7 bases aligning to TRBD2. V trimming: 6 bases; J trimming: 6 bases; junction bases outside the gene matches: 9. The CDR3 contains 13 residues. Germline V gene data show CDR1 as SQVTM and CDR2 as ANQGSEA.

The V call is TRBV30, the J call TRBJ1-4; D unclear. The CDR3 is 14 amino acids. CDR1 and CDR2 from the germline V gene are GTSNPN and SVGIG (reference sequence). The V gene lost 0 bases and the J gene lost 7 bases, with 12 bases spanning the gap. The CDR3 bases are TGTGCCTGGAGTGTATTGGGGAGAGGTGAAAAACTGTTTTTT. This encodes CAWSVLGRGEKLFF.

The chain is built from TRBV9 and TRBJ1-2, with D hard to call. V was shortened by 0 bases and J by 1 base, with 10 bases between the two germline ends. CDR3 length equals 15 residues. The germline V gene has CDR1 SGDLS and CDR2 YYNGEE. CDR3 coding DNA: TGTGCCAGCAGCGTAGGTCCAGTTTTTAACTATGGCTACACCTTC. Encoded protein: CASSVGPVFNYGYTF.

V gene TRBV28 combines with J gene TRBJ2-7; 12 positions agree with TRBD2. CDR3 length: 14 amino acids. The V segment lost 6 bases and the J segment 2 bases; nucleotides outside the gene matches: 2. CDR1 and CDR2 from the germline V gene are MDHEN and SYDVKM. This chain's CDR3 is CASSRTSGTYEQYF. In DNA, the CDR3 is TGTGCCAGCAGCAGGACTAGCGGGACCTACGAGCAGTACTTC. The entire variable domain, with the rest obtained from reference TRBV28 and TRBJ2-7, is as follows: DVKVTQSSRYLVKRTGEKVFLECVQDMDHENMFWYRQDPGLGLRLIYFSYDVKMKEKGDIPEGYSVSREKKERFSLILESASTNQTSMYLCASSRTSGTYEQYFGPGTRLTVT.

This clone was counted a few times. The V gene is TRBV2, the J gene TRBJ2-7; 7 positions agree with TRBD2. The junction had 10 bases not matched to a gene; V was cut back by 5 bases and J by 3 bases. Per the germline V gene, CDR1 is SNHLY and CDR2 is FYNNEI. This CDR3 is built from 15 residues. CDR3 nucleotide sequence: TGTGCCAGCAGTTTAGGGAGGGGCGGACACTACGAGCAGTACTTC. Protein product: CASSLGRGGHYEQYF.

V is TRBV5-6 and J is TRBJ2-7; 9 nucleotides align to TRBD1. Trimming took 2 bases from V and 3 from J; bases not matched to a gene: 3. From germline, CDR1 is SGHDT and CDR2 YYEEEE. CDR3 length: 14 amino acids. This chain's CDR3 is CASSLMDRGYEQYF. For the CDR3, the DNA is TGTGCCAGCAGCTTAATGGACAGGGGCTACGAGCAGTACTTC.

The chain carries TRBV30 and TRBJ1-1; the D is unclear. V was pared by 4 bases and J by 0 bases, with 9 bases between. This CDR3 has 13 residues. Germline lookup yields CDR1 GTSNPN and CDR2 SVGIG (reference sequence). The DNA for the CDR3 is TGTGCCTGGAATAGAGCACTGAACACTGAAGCTTTCTTT. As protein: CAWNRALNTEAFF.

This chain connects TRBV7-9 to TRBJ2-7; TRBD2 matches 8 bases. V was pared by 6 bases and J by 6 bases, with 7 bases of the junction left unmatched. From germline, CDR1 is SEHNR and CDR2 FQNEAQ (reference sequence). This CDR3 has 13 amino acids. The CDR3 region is CASRPGTSREQYF. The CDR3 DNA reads TGTGCCAGCAGACCCGGGACTAGTCGCGAGCAGTACTTC.

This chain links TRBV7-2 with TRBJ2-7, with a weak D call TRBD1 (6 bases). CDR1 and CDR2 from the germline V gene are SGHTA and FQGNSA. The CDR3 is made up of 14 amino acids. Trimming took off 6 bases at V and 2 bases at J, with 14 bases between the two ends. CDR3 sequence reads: CASSLSGVTYEQYF. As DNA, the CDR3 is TGTGCCAGCAGTCTTTCAGGGGTCACCTACGAGCAGTACTTC. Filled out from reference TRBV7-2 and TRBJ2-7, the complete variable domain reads GAGVSQSPSNKVTEKGKDVELRCDPISGHTALYWYRQSLGQGLEFLIYFQGNSAPDKSGLPSDRFSAERTGGSVSTLTIQRTQQEDSAVYLCASSLSGVTYEQYFGPGTRLTVT.

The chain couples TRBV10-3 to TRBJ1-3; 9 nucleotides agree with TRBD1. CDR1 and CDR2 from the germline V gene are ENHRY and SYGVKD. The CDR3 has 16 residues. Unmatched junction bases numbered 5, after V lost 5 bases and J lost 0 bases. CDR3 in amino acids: CAISPGQGFSGNTIYF. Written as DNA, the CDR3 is TGTGCCATCAGTCCCGGACAGGGGTTCTCTGGAAACACCATATATTTT.

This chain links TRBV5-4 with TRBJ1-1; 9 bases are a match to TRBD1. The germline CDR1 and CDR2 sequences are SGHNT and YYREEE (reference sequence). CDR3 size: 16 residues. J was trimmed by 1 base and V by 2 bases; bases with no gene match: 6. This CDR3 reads CASSLSQQGANTEAFF. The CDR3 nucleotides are TGTGCCAGCAGCTTAAGCCAACAGGGGGCGAACACTGAAGCTTTCTTT.

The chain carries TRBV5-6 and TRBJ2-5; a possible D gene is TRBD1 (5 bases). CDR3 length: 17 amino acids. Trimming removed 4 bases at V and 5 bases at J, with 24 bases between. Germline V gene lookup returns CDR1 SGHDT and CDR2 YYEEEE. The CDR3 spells CASSGFWGGALMETQYF. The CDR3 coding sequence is TGTGCCAGCAGCGGCTTTTGGGGCGGCGCATTAATGGAGACCCAGTACTTC.

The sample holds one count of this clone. The CDR3 sequence: CASSRTGVRTEAFF. For the CDR3, the DNA is TGTGCCAGCAGCCGAACAGGGGTACGAACTGAAGCTTTCTTT. V is TRBV2 and J is TRBJ1-1; 7 positions agree with TRBD1. Trimming cost V 6 bases and J 5 bases; bases outside gene matches: 9. The CDR3 consists of 14 residues. CDR1 SNHLY and CDR2 FYNNEI come from the germline V gene.

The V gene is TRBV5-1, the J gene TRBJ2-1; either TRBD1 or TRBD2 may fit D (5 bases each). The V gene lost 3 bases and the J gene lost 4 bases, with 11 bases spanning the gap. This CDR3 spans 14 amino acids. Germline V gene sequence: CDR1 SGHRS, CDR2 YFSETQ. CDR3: CASSWGSEYNEQFF. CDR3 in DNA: TGCGCCAGCAGCTGGGGGTCTGAATACAATGAGCAGTTCTTC.

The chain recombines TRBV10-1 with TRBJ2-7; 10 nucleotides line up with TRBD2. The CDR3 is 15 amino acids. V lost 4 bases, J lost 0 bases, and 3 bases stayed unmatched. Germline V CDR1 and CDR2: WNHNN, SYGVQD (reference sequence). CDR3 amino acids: CASSAVAGGSYEQYF. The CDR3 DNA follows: TGCGCCAGCAGTGCCGTAGCGGGGGGCTCCTACGAGCAGTACTTC.

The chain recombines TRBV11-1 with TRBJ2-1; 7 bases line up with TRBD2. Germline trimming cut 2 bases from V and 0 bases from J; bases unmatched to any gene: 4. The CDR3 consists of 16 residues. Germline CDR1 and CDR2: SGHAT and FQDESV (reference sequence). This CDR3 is CASSLLAGSSYNEQFF. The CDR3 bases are TGTGCCAGCAGCTTATTAGCGGGTAGCTCCTACAATGAGCAGTTCTTC. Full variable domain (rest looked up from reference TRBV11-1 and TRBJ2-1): EAEVAQSPRYKITEKSQAVAFWCDPISGHATLYWYRQILGQGPELLVQFQDESVVDDSQLPKDRFSAERLKGVDSTLKIQPAELGDSAMYLCASSLLAGSSYNEQFFGPGTRLTVL.

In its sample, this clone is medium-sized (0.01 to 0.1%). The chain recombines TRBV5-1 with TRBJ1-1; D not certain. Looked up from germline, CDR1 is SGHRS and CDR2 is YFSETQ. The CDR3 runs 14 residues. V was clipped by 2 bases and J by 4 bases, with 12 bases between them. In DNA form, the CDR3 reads TGCGCCAGCAGCTTAGAACAGACTGGCACTGAAGCTTTCTTT. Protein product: CASSLEQTGTEAFF.

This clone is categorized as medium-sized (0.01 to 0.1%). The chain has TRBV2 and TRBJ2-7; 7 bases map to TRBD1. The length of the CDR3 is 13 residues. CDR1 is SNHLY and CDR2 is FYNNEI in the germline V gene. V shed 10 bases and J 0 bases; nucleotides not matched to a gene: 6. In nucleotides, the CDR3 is TGTGCCATAACCGGGACAGACTCCTACGAGCAGTACTTC. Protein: CAITGTDSYEQYF. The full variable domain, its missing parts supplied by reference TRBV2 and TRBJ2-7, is EPEVTQTPSHQVTQMGQEVILRCVPISNHLYFYWYRQILGQKVEFLVSFYNNEISEKSEIFDDQFSVERPDGSNFTLKIRSTKLEDSAMYFCAITGTDSYEQYFGPGTRLTVT.